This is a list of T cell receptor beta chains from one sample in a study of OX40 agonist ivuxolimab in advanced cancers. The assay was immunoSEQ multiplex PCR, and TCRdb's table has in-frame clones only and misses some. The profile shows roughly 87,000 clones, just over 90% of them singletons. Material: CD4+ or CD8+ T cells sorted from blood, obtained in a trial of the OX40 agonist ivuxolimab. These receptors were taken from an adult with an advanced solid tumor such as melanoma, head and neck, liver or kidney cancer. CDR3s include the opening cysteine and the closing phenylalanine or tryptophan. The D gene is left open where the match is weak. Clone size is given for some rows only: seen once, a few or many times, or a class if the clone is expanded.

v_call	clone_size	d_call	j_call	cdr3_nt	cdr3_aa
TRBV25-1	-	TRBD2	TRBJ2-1	TGTGCCAGCAGTGAATTTGGCGGGAGGGCCTCTTTGTATGAGCAGTTCTTC	CASSEFGGRASLYEQFF
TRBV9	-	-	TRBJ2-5	TGTGCCAGCAGCGTAGCTGGGGGCAGGAGCCACGTAGAGACCCAGTACTTC	CASSVAGGRSHVETQYF
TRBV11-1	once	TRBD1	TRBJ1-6	TGTGCCAGCAGCTTGGGACAGGATTCACCCCTCCACTTT	CASSLGQDSPLHF
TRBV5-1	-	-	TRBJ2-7	TGCGCCAGCAGCTTGGGGGGTTCGGGCGGCGGTTACGAGCAGTACTTC	CASSLGGSGGGYEQYF
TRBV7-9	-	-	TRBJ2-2	TGTGCCAGCAGCTACGGGGGTACGAACACCGGGGAGCTGTTTTTT	CASSYGGTNTGELFF
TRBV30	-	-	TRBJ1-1	TGTGCCTGGAGTGTGAGCGTGAACACTGAAGCTTTCTTT	CAWSVSVNTEAFF
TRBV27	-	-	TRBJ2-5	TGTGCCAGCAGTTTGGAAAAAGAGACCCAGTACTTC	CASSLEKETQYF
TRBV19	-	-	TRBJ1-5	TGTGCCAGTAGTATCACAGGGCAGAGCAATCAGCCCCAGCATTTT	CASSITGQSNQPQHF
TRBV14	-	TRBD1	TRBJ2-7	TGTGCCAGCAGCCCCCTACAGGGGGCCAACGAGCAGTACTTC	CASSPLQGANEQYF
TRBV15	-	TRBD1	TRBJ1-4	TGTGCCACCAGCAGTCAAGGGACAGTATCTACTGCAACTAATGAAAAACTGTTTTTT	CATSSQGTVSTATNEKLFF
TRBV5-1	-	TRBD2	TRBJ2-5	TGCGCCAGCAGCTTAACTGGGACTAGCGAAGAGACCCAGTACTTC	CASSLTGTSEETQYF
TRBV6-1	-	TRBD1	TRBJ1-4	TGTGCCAGCAGGTCCTTGGGACAGGGATCGGAAAAACTGTTTTTT	CASRSLGQGSEKLFF
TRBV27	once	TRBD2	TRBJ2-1	TGTGCCAGCAGTTCATCATCGGGACTAGCGGTACAGTTCTTC	CASSSSSGLAVQFF
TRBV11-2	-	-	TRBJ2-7	TGTGCCAGCAGCTTAGCCTTTGGAACCCGTTACGAGCAGTACTTC	CASSLAFGTRYEQYF
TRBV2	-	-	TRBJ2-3	TGTGCCAGCAGGGATGCCGAGTACACAGATACGCAGTATTTT	CASRDAEYTDTQYF
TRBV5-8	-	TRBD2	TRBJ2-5	TGTGCCAGCAGCGCCCAGGGAGGGGAGACCCAGTACTTC	CASSAQGGETQYF
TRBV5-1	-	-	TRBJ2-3	TGCGCCAGCAGCCCGGACCCGTACTCGGGGGATACGCAGTATTTT	CASSPDPYSGDTQYF
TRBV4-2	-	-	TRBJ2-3	TGTGCCAGCAGCCGGCCCCTCACAGATACGCAGTATTTT	CASSRPLTDTQYF
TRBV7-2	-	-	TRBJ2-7	TGTGCCAGCAGCTTAGTGGGTGGGGCGGACTACGAGCAGTACTTC	CASSLVGGADYEQYF
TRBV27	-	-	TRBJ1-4	TGTGCCAGCAGTTTGCGGGTGGCTGAAAAACTGTTTTTT	CASSLRVAEKLFF
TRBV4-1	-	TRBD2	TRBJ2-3	TGCGCCAGCAGCCAAGATAGAGTCCAGCGGGGAAACACAGATACGCAGTATTTT	CASSQDRVQRGNTDTQYF
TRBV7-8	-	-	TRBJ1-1	TGTGCCAGCAGCTTGCATAACGGCCAGGTGAACACTGAAGCTTTCTTT	CASSLHNGQVNTEAFF
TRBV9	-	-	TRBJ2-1	TGTGCCAGCAGCAGTCAGGCAGGGTCGTACAATGAGCAGTTCTTC	CASSSQAGSYNEQFF
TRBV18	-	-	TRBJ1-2	TGTGCCAGCTCCGAGTCCTCTCCAGCTAACTATGGCTACACCTTC	CASSESSPANYGYTF
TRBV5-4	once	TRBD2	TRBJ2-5	TGTGCCAGCCAGGAGACTAGCGGGAGTTATGAGACCCAGTACTTC	CASQETSGSYETQYF
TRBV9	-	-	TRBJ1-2	TGTGCCAGCAGCCTAACCAATGCGAACTATGGCTACACCTTC	CASSLTNANYGYTF
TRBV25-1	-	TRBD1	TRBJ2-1	TGTGCCAGCACGGACAGGGTCACAAATGAGCAGTTCTTC	CASTDRVTNEQFF
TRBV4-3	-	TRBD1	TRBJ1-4	TGCGCCAGCAGCCAAAGTCGGGACAGGGGGCGCTTATTCAATGAAAAACTGTTTTTT	CASSQSRDRGRLFNEKLFF
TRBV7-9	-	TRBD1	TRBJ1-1	TGTGCCAGCACCCAACCCCTGACAGGGGGCACCACTGAAGCTTTCTTT	CASTQPLTGGTTEAFF
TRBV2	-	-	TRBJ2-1	TGTGCCGGCCTATTCTCGGTTTACAATGAGCAGTTCTTC	CAGLFSVYNEQFF
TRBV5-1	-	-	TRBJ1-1	TGCGCCAGCAGCTTGGGACAGGAGGTCTCTGAAGCTTTCTTT	CASSLGQEVSEAFF
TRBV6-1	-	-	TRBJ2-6	TGTGCCAGCAATGGGGAATCTGGGGCCAACGTCCTGACTTTC	CASNGESGANVLTF
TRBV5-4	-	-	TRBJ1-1	TGTGCCAGCAGCTTCTACGGAGAGGACACTGAAGCTTTCTTT	CASSFYGEDTEAFF
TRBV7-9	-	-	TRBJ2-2	TGTGCCAGCAGCTTCATGGGGGGAACCAACACCGGGGAGCTGTTTTTT	CASSFMGGTNTGELFF
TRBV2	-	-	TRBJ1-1	TGTGCCAGCAGCCCGGACGGGTACACTGAAGCTTTCTTT	CASSPDGYTEAFF
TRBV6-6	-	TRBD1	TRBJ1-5	TGTGCCTGCACGACGGGACAGGGTTCCAATCAGCCCCAGCATTTT	CACTTGQGSNQPQHF
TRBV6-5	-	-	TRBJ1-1	TGTGCCAGCAGTTACTTACAACTACTGAACACTGAAGCTTTCTTT	CASSYLQLLNTEAFF
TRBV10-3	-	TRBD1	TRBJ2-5	TGTGCCATCAGTGATTCGTGGACAGGGGGCGAAGAGACCCAGTACTTC	CAISDSWTGGEETQYF
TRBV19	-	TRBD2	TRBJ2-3	TGTGCCAGTAGTACTCTAGCGGGAGCCATGACTACGCAGTATTTT	CASSTLAGAMTTQYF
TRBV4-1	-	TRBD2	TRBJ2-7	TGCGCCAGCAGCCAAGCGCTAGCGGGGGGCCCCAGGAGCAACGAGCAGTACTTC	CASSQALAGGPRSNEQYF